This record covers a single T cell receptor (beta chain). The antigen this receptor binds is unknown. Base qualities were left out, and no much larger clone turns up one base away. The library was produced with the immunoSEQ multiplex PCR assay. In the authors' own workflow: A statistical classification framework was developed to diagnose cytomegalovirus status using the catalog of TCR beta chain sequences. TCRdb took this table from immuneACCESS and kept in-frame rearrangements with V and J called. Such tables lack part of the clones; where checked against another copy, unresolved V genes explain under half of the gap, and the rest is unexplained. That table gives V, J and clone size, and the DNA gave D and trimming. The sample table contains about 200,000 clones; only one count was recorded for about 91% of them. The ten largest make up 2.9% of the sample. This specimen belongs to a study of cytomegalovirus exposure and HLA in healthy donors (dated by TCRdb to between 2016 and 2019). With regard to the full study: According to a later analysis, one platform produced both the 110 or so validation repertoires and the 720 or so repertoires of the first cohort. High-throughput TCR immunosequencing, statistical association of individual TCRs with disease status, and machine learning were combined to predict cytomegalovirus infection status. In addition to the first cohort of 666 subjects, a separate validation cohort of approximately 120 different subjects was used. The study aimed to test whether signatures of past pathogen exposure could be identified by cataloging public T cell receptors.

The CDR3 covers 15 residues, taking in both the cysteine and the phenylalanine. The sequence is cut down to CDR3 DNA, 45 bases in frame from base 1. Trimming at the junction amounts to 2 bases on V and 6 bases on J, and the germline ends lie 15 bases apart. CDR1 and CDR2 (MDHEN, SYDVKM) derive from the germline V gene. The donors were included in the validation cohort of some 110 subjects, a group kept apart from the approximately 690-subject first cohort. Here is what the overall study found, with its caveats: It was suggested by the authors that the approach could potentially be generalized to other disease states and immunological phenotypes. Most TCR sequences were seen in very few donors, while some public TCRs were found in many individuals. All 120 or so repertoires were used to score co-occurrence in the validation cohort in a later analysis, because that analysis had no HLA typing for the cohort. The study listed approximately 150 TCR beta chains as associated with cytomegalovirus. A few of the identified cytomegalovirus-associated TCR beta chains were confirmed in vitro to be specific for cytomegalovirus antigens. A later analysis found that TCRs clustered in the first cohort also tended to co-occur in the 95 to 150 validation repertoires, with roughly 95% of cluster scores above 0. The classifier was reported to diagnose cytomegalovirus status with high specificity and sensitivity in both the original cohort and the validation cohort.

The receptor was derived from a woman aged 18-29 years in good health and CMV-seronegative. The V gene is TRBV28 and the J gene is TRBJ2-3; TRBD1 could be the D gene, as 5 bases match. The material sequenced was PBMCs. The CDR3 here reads CASSLIQGPLDTQYF. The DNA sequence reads TGTGCCAGCAGTTTAATCCAGGGTCCGTTGGATACGCAGTATTTT.